The next 25 T cell receptor beta chains were all read from a single sample in a study of blood T cell repertoires in COVID-19 (dated by TCRdb to the early 2020s). The library was prepared using the immunoSEQ multiplex PCR assay. As stored in TCRdb, this immuneACCESS dataset retains in-frame rearrangements with V and J assigned. A fraction of the clones does not appear; measured against another copy, unresolved V genes explain less than half of the discrepancy, and the remainder lacks a known reason. The sample profile shows some 250,000 clones; around 82% of them were found once. The ten largest clones represent about 9% of the sample. Input material: peripheral blood. All receptors come from a man aged 40-50 years with active or convalescent COVID-19.

The V gene is TRBV6-1, the J gene TRBJ1-2, with 7 bases lining up with TRBD1. The germline gives CDR1 MNHNS, CDR2 SASEGT. Trimming removed 3 bases from V and 4 bases from J; junction bases left unmatched: 11. The CDR3 is 16 amino acids. CDR3 amino acids: CASSELPAQGSYGYTF. The CDR3 DNA sequence: TGTGCCAGCAGTGAGCTCCCAGCACAGGGGAGCTATGGCTACACCTTC.

The chain joins TRBV5-4 to TRBJ2-5; 7 bases line up with TRBD1. With 0 bases clipped from V and 4 bases from J, the junction kept 12 bases outside the gene matches. The CDR3 covers 17 residues. Germline V lookup: CDR1 SGHNT, CDR2 YYREEE (reference sequence). CDR3 nucleotide sequence: TGTGCCAGCAGCTTGGAGGGGGCAGCTTACTCCGGAGAGACCCAGTACTTC. Residues: CASSLEGAAYSGETQYF.

The chain combines TRBV3-1 (or the pseudogene TRBV3-2) with TRBJ2-7; TRBD2 might be the D (6 bases). The CDR3 spans 15 residues. V lost 4 bases and J lost 4, with 17 bases in between. Germline CDR1 LGHDT, CDR2 YNNKEL (reference sequence). The CDR3 loop reads CASSPTSITPYEQYF. CDR3 in DNA: TGTGCCAGCAGCCCTACTAGCATTACCCCTTACGAGCAGTACTTC.

The chain carries TRBV27 and TRBJ1-2; 7 nucleotides match TRBD1. V lost 6 bases, J lost 8 bases, and 3 bases stayed unmatched. In germline, CDR1 is MNHEY, CDR2 SMNVEV (reference sequence). The CDR3 has 11 amino acids. The CDR3: CASRTGRGYTF. In nucleotides, the CDR3 is TGTGCCAGCAGGACAGGGAGGGGCTACACCTTC.

Turning to this clone: The conserved phenylalanine or tryptophan normally closing the CDR3 is absent here, so this likely arose from a read error. The limits of the CDR3 on the DNA are not certain, so only TCRdb's listed CDR3 is given. The genes are TRBV18 and TRBJ2-7; the table's D call TRBD2 went unverified against the DNA. Germline assignment: CDR1 KGHSH and CDR2 LQKENI. The CDR3 length equals 12 residues, ends included. This CDR3 reads CASSPNEGPGLL.

This clone was found once. J is TRBJ1-4 and V is TRBV7-9; D gene unclear. Per the germline V gene, CDR1 is SEHNR and CDR2 is FQNEAQ (reference sequence). V was cut by 1 base and J by 6 bases, with 9 bases left in between. The CDR3 runs to 14 residues. CDR3 coding DNA: TGTGCCAGCAGCTTAGGGGGAGTGGATGAAAAACTGTTTTTT. Its translation: CASSLGGVDEKLFF.

The chain is built from TRBV24-1 and TRBJ2-5, with a weak D call TRBD1 (5 bases). Germline V lookup: CDR1 KGHDR, CDR2 SFDVKD. The CDR3 runs to 15 residues. V was cut by 6 bases and J by 3 bases, with 16 bases left in between. CDR3 region: CATSSSLGREETQYF. In nucleotides, the CDR3 is TGTGCCACCAGTTCCTCCCTGGGCAGGGAAGAGACCCAGTACTTC.

The chain combines TRBV2 with TRBJ2-2; 7 bases match TRBD2. CDR1 is SNHLY and CDR2 is FYNNEI in the germline V gene. Trimming took 3 bases from V and 2 from J; bases not matched to a gene: 3. The CDR3 is made up of 15 amino acids. This chain's CDR3 is CASSETGGNTGELFF. CDR3 DNA sequence: TGTGCCAGCAGTGAGACGGGGGGTAACACCGGGGAGCTGTTTTTT. Variable domain in full (rest from reference TRBV2 and TRBJ2-2): EPEVTQTPSHQVTQMGQEVILRCVPISNHLYFYWYRQILGQKVEFLVSFYNNEISEKSEIFDDQFSVERPDGSNFTLKIRSTKLEDSAMYFCASSETGGNTGELFFGEGSRLTVL.

The rearrangement joins TRBV7-9 to TRBJ1-2; 8 bases fit TRBD1. The junction had 8 bases not matched to a gene; V was cut back by 1 base and J by 4 bases. The CDR3 runs 16 residues. In germline, CDR1 is SEHNR, CDR2 FQNEAQ (reference sequence). CDR3 nucleotides: TGTGCCAGCAGCTTAGAGCTTGCAGGGGGCACCTATGGCTACACCTTC. It encodes CASSLELAGGTYGYTF.

The chain combines TRBV24-1 with TRBJ1-1; D remains ambiguous. The CDR3 spans 12 residues. The ends were cut back, 1 base at V and 4 bases at J, with 3 bases in the middle. CDR1 and CDR2 from the germline V gene are KGHDR and SFDVKD. The CDR3 DNA reads TGTGCCACCAGTGATTTCGGCACTGAAGCTTTCTTT. As protein: CATSDFGTEAFF.

The gene calls are TRBV5-4 and TRBJ2-1, with TRBD2 matching over 11 bases. Trimming at V came to 4 bases and at J to 7 bases, leaving 10 bases not matched to a gene. This CDR3 has 16 residues. Germline lookup yields CDR1 SGHNT and CDR2 YYREEE (reference sequence). The CDR3 nucleotides are TGTGCCAGCAGCGGAATACTAGCGGGGGCTGGTAATGAGCAGTTCTTC. As protein: CASSGILAGAGNEQFF.

The J gene is TRBJ2-7, the V gene TRBV11-3; weak D call: TRBD1 (6 bases). The germline gives CDR1 SGHNT, CDR2 YENEEA. Trimming cost V 4 bases and J 4 bases, with 11 bases left between them. The CDR3 sequence is 13 residues long. The CDR3 DNA is TGTGCCAGCAGCTCCGGACAGCTTTACGAGCAGTACTTC. It codes for CASSSGQLYEQYF.

The chain combines TRBV27 with TRBJ1-5; a weak D match, TRBD1 (6 bases). V was trimmed by 6 bases and J by 0 bases, leaving 15 bases between them. Germline CDR1 reads MNHEY; CDR2 reads SMNVEV (reference sequence). The CDR3 is made up of 16 amino acids. This chain's CDR3 is CASRPGVGVSNQPQHF. CDR3 DNA: TGTGCCAGCAGGCCAGGGGTCGGGGTTAGCAATCAGCCCCAGCATTTT.

This chain joins TRBV18 and TRBJ1-2; D is uncertain. Germline lookup yields CDR1 KGHSH and CDR2 LQKENI. Trimming removed 2 bases at V and 4 bases at J, with 14 bases between. The CDR3 spans 15 residues. Here the CDR3 reads CASSPIPDGSYGYTF. For the CDR3, the DNA is TGTGCCAGCTCACCAATTCCTGACGGGAGCTATGGCTACACCTTC.

The sample holds many counts of this clone. This rearrangement joins TRBV6-2 or TRBV6-3 to TRBJ1-2, with a tentative D call TRBD1 (5 bases). Germline loops: CDR1 MNHEY, CDR2 SVGEGT. V dropped 6 bases and J dropped 5 bases, with 10 bases sitting between them. CDR3 length: 12 amino acids. CDR3 residues: CASSPTEYGYTF. CDR3 nucleotides: TGTGCCAGCAGCCCGACAGAATATGGCTACACCTTC.

Worth noting for this clone: Different DNA sequences within this sample yield the same CDR3. The chain recombines TRBV7-2 with TRBJ2-7; D is uncertain. Germline lookup yields CDR1 SGHTA and CDR2 FQGNSA. This CDR3 comprises 12 residues. The germline V and J ends were trimmed by 2 bases and 4 bases, with 6 bases remaining between them. CDR3 coding DNA: TGTGCCAGCAGCTTATACAGTTACGAGCAGTACTTC. Protein product: CASSLYSYEQYF. The variable domain in full, with the rest retrieved from reference TRBV7-2 and TRBJ2-7, is GAGVSQSPSNKVTEKGKDVELRCDPISGHTALYWYRQSLGQGLEFLIYFQGNSAPDKSGLPSDRFSAERTGGSVSTLTIQRTQQEDSAVYLCASSLYSYEQYFGPGTRLTVT.

The sample holds one count of this clone. The rearrangement links TRBV10-3 to TRBJ2-7; 11 nucleotides align to TRBD2. The germline gives CDR1 ENHRY, CDR2 SYGVKD. The CDR3 is 16 residues long. Losses at the gene ends were 2 bases for V and 3 bases for J; bases not matched to a gene: 6. The CDR3 DNA is TGTGCCATCAGTGAGATAATACTAGCGGGGGACTACGAGCAGTACTTC. This translates into CAISEIILAGDYEQYF.

V gene TRBV9 combines with J gene TRBJ2-5, with 12 bases matching TRBD2. CDR3 length: 16 amino acids. Germline V lookup: CDR1 SGDLS, CDR2 YYNGEE. Unmatched junction bases numbered 7, after V lost 3 bases and J lost 4 bases. CDR3 DNA sequence: TGTGCCAGCAGCGGGTCTAGCGGGGGGGAGAGAGAGACCCAGTACTTC. It encodes CASSGSSGGERETQYF.

The V and J genes are TRBV10-3 and TRBJ2-2, with D perhaps TRBD2 (6 bases). The germline V gene encodes CDR1 ENHRY and CDR2 SYGVKD. V dropped 2 bases and J dropped 1 base, with 8 bases sitting between them. The CDR3 has 15 amino acids. The CDR3 here is CAISETGLNTGELFF. CDR3 DNA: TGTGCCATCAGTGAGACGGGACTGAACACCGGGGAGCTGTTTTTT.

This sequence joins TRBV6-5 and TRBJ2-3; D perhaps matches TRBD1 (6 bases). Trimming cost V 0 bases and J 3 bases, with 10 bases left between them. Germline V lookup: CDR1 MNHEY, CDR2 SVGAGI. The CDR3 loop spans 15 amino acids. CDR3 sequence (DNA): TGTGCCAGCAGTTACTCCGGACAGAAGACAGATACGCAGTATTTT. Its translation is CASSYSGQKTDTQYF.

This clone was recorded a few times. This chain joins TRBV28 and TRBJ1-1; D not certain. In germline, CDR1 is MDHEN, CDR2 SYDVKM. The CDR3 totals 11 residues. V was cut by 6 bases and J by 2 bases, with 4 bases left in between. CDR3: CASSPNTEAFF. The CDR3, as DNA: TGTGCCAGCAGCCCAAACACTGAAGCTTTCTTT.

V and J are TRBV21-1 and TRBJ1-1; TRBD1, as called in the table, went unchecked against the DNA. TRBV21-1 constitutes a pseudogene. This CDR3 has 14 residues. This CDR3 is CASSTHCGKGQTFF. The DNA for the CDR3 is TGTGCCAGCAGCACTCACTGCGGAAAGGGACAGACTTTCTTT.

The chain couples TRBV27 to TRBJ2-1, with D possibly TRBD2 on 6 matching bases. The germline V and J ends were trimmed by 3 bases and 9 bases, with 9 bases remaining between them. CDR1 and CDR2 from the germline V gene are MNHEY and SMNVEV (reference sequence). The length of the CDR3 is 12 residues. The CDR3 is CASSFLSGEQFF. The CDR3, as DNA: TGTGCCAGCAGTTTTCTTAGCGGTGAGCAGTTCTTC.

The chain recombines TRBV4-3 with TRBJ1-2; 9 bases fit TRBD1. CDR1 and CDR2 from the germline V gene are LGHNA and YSLEER. With V trimmed by 2 bases and J by 3 bases, 4 bases remained unmatched. The CDR3 has 15 residues. The CDR3 coding sequence is TGCGCCAGCAGCCAAACCGGGACAGGGTACTATGGCTACACCTTC. It is translated as CASSQTGTGYYGYTF.

This chain links TRBV7-3 with TRBJ2-2; TRBD1 matches at 9 bases. Germline CDR1 is SGHTA and CDR2 is FQGTGA. CDR3 size: 17 residues. Unmatched junction bases numbered 11, after V lost 1 base and J lost 8 bases. In DNA form, the CDR3 reads TGTGCCAGCAGCTTAATCCCCGGACAGGGGTTATTGGGGGAGCTGTTTTTT. Translating it yields CASSLIPGQGLLGELFF.